Below are 14 T cell receptor beta chains sequenced from a single sample in a study of metastatic and nonmetastatic thyroid tumors. Patients underwent thyroid surgery, and none had received any treatment before it. TCRdb recomputed clones from the PCR reads via MiXCR. This table has more than 50,000 clones, approximately 20% appearing once. Sample: blood. Receptors were obtained from a female donor with papillary thyroid cancer or a benign thyroid nodule (not recorded which). Some clones in this sample may be carry-over from other donors' samples.

This clone appeared a few times. A read error is possible here, since a much larger clone lies one base away. Other nucleotide sequences in the sample specify the same CDR3. The chain combines TRBV29-1 with TRBJ2-7; TRBD2 might be the D (6 bases). Looked up from germline, CDR1 is SQVTM and CDR2 is ANQGSEA. The CDR3 length is 13 residues. V was pared by 7 bases and J by 2 bases, with 15 bases between. The CDR3 sequence is CSGGQGTPYEQYF. CDR3 DNA sequence: TGCAGCGGAGGACAAGGGACTCCCTACGAGCAGTACTTC.

This clone was seen many times. V usage is TRBV28 and J usage is TRBJ2-3, with D perhaps TRBD1 (5 bases). Trimming took 3 bases from V and 0 from J, leaving 10 bases between them. Looked up from germline, CDR1 is MDHEN and CDR2 is SYDVKM. The length of the CDR3 is 15 residues. The CDR3 DNA follows: TGTGCCAGCAGTTTCTGGCGGACAAGCACAGATACGCAGTATTTT. Translated, it gives CASSFWRTSTDTQYF.

This clone was observed a few times. One end of the junction varies from germline; a read error may be responsible. This same CDR3 is encoded by further DNA sequences in the sample. This chain uses TRBV7-7 with TRBJ2-2, with D possibly called TRBD1 or TRBD2 (5 bases each). Germline V CDR1 and CDR2: SSHAT, FNYEAQ (reference sequence). The CDR3 sequence is 17 residues long. CDR3 sequence (DNA): TGTGCTAGCAGCCGGGGTGGGGACCGAGCGAACACCGGGGAGCTGTTTTTT. Amino acids: CASSRGGDRANTGELFF.

There are a few counts of this clone. This rearrangement joins TRBV6-2 or TRBV6-3 to TRBJ1-1; D ambiguous. Between the trimmed V and J ends, which lost 0 bases and 0 bases, there was a span of 14 bases. The CDR3 extends over 17 amino acids. Germline V lookup: CDR1 MNHEY, CDR2 SVGEGT. The CDR3 reads CASSYSRWDSMNTEAFF. CDR3 in DNA: TGTGCCAGCAGTTACTCGAGATGGGATTCAATGAACACTGAAGCTTTCTTT.

This clone has ten or more counts. The V call is TRBV6-4, the J call TRBJ1-1; no clear D. Germline values: CDR1 MRHNA, CDR2 SNTAGT. V lost 4 bases and J lost 1, with 10 bases in between. The CDR3 length is 14 residues. The chain's CDR3 is CASSGGRPNTEAFF. The CDR3 region has the DNA TGTGCCAGCAGTGGCGGACGGCCGAACACTGAAGCTTTCTTT.

There are many counts of this clone. V and J are TRBV29-1 and TRBJ2-4; no clear D gene. The CDR3 sequence is 12 residues long. CDR1 SQVTM and CDR2 ANQGSEA come from the germline V gene. The ends were cut back, 4 bases at V and 6 bases at J, with 10 bases in the middle. Written as DNA, the CDR3 is TGCAGCGTTGCTCCCGACGGAAACATTCAGTACTTC. Protein: CSVAPDGNIQYF.

This clone was seen repeatedly, ten times or more. The rearrangement uses TRBV5-6 and TRBJ2-6; 7 bases are a match to TRBD2. CDR1 SGHDT and CDR2 YYEEEE come from the germline V gene. V was pared by 1 base and J by 2 bases, with 0 bases of the junction left unmatched. This CDR3 region has 15 residues. The CDR3 nucleotides read TGTGCCAGCAGCTTGCGGGGGGCTGGGGCCAACGTCCTGACTTTC. Amino acids: CASSLRGAGANVLTF.

The table lists this clone with many counts. This sequence joins TRBV19 and TRBJ2-5, with a weak D call TRBD1 (6 bases). CDR1 and CDR2 (germline): LNHDA, SQIVND (reference sequence). The CDR3 runs to 14 residues. Trimming took 5 bases from V and 10 from J, leaving 20 bases between them. CDR3 amino acids: CASSLPGTPEFQYF. DNA for the CDR3: TGTGCCAGTAGTCTTCCCGGGACACCCGAGTTCCAGTACTTC.

With regard to this clone: This may come from a read error, since a much larger clone is one base off. In the same sample, other DNA sequences code for this CDR3. This sequence joins TRBV15 and TRBJ2-1; TRBD2 aligns across 8 bases. The germline V gene encodes CDR1 LNHNV and CDR2 YYDKDF (reference sequence). The CDR3 is 14 amino acids. The CDR3 sequence is CATSGASGFNKQFF. DNA of the CDR3: TGTGCCACCAGTGGGGCTAGCGGGTTCAATAAGCAGTTCTTC.

At least ten counts were recorded for this clone. The chain recombines TRBV5-1 with TRBJ1-1, with TRBD1 matching 8 bases. Per germline, CDR1 SGHRS and CDR2 YFSETQ. The CDR3 is 14 amino acids. Losses at the gene ends were 6 bases for V and 5 bases for J; bases not matched to a gene: 9. The CDR3 here is CASMAQGDNTEAFF. CDR3 DNA: TGCGCCAGCATGGCACAGGGGGATAATACTGAAGCTTTCTTT.

This clone appeared once. The chain has TRBV5-1 and TRBJ1-1; TRBD1 aligns across 7 bases. The ends lost 2 bases at V and 7 bases at J; junction bases unmatched: 8. Germline V lookup: CDR1 SGHRS, CDR2 YFSETQ. CDR3 length: 14 residues. The CDR3: CASSFDFRDSEAFF. The CDR3 coding sequence is TGCGCCAGCAGCTTTGACTTTCGGGACAGTGAAGCTTTCTTT. The whole variable domain, filled in from reference TRBV5-1 and TRBJ1-1, reads KAGVTQTPRYLIKTRGQQVTLSCSPISGHRSVSWYQQTPGQGLQFLFEYFSETQRNKGNFPGRFSGRQFSNSRSEMNVSTLELGDSALYLCASSFDFRDSEAFFGQGTRLTVV.

The CDR3 DNA is TGCAGTGCTCTAGATCAGGTTGTGGGGGGCTGGGAGCTGTTTTTT. Its protein is CSALDQVVGGWELFF. The rearrangement uses TRBV20-1 and TRBJ2-2; D may correspond to TRBD1 or TRBD2 (6 bases each). The CDR3 loop spans 15 amino acids. The V gene's germline CDR1 is DFQATT and CDR2 SNEGSKA (reference sequence). The germline V and J ends were trimmed by 5 bases and 9 bases, with 22 bases remaining between them.

This clone was detected many times. This chain links TRBV28 with TRBJ2-7; no definite D call. Germline CDR1 is MDHEN and CDR2 is SYDVKM. V was shortened by 5 bases and J by 2 bases, with 10 bases between the two germline ends. This CDR3 comprises 13 residues. The CDR3 sequence is CASSPPGTYEQYF. The CDR3 DNA reads TGTGCCAGCAGTCCCCCCGGTACCTACGAGCAGTACTTC.

This clone appeared a few times. The genes are TRBV6-6 and TRBJ1-2; D gene ambiguous. CDR3 length equals 14 residues. Trimming took 2 bases from V and 6 from J, leaving 13 bases between them. The germline V gene has CDR1 MNHNY and CDR2 SVGAGI (reference sequence). The CDR3 region is CASSYGVGIDGYTF. CDR3 DNA: TGTGCCAGCAGTTACGGGGTCGGGATAGATGGCTACACCTTC.